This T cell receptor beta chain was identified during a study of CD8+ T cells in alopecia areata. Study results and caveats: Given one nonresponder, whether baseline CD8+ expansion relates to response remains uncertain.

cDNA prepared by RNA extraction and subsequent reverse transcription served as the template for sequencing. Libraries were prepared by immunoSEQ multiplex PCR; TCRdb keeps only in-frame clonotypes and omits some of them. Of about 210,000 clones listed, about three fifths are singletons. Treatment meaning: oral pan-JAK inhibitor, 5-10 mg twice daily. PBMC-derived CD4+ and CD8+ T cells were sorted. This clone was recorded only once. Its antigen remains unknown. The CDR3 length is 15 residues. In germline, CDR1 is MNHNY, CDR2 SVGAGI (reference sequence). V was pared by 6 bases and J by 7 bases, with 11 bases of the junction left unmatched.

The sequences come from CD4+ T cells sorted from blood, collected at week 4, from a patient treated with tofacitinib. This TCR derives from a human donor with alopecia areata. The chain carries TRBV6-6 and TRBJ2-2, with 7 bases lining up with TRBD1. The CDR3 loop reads CASSPRGQAIGELFF. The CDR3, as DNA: TGTGCCAGCAGCCCACGTGGACAGGCGATCGGGGAGCTGTTTTTT.